The 12 T cell receptor beta chains in this list originate from one sample, sequenced in a study of T-cell memory formation after mild COVID-19. TCRdb re-called the 5' RACE reads through MiXCR, storing one row per CDR3 protein. This sample has 400,000 to 500,000 distinct CDR3 sequences; 15% to 20% occur once, and the top ten carry roughly 8.4%. Specimen: PBMCs or a T cell subset sorted from them (not recorded which). These TCRs come from an adult woman who had mild COVID-19 (a few samples of this study predate the infection). Cell type and time point are not known.

This clonotype was observed a handful of times. The chain uses TRBV4-1 and TRBJ2-1; a weak D match, TRBD2 (7 bases). Germline V CDR1 and CDR2: MGHRA, YSYEKL. This CDR3 has 16 amino acids. V was shortened by 3 bases and J by 2 bases, with 14 bases between the two germline ends. CDR3 DNA sequence: TGCGCCAGCAGCCAGGGGGCTAGCGGAGCCTACAATGAGCAGTTCTTC. Its protein product is CASSQGASGAYNEQFF.

This clonotype has only a few counts. The chain combines TRBV6-1 with TRBJ1-5; a weak D match, TRBD1 (5 bases). The CDR3 runs 16 residues. Trimming shortened V by 4 bases and J by 1 base, and 14 bases separated the two germline ends. Germline V gives CDR1 MNHNS, CDR2 SASEGT. The CDR3 spells CASSAARVESNQPQHF. The CDR3 nucleotides are TGTGCCAGCAGTGCCGCCAGGGTAGAAAGCAATCAGCCCCAGCATTTT.

This rearrangement joins TRBV4-3 to TRBJ2-3, with 9 bases matching TRBD2. This CDR3 is 19 amino acids long. Unmatched junction bases numbered 16, after V lost 2 bases and J lost 4 bases. The germline CDR1 and CDR2 sequences are LGHNA and YSLEER. Written as DNA, the CDR3 is TGCGCCAGCAGCCAATTTGACCCGGAAAGCGGGAGGCGGGCAGATACGCAGTATTTT. Translation gives CASSQFDPESGRRADTQYF.

This clonotype occurred a few times. The chain recombines TRBV6-5 with TRBJ2-6; D is perhaps TRBD2 (6 bases). Per the germline V gene, CDR1 is MNHEY and CDR2 is SVGAGI. V was pared by 5 bases and J by 0 bases, with 14 bases between. The CDR3 loop spans 17 amino acids. For the CDR3, the DNA is TGTGCCAGCAGTCCGTCTTACGGGAGCTCTGGGGCCAACGTCCTGACTTTC. Amino acids: CASSPSYGSSGANVLTF.

This clonotype occurred a few times. The chain joins TRBV5-1 to TRBJ1-1; the match to TRBD1 covers 7 bases. Looked up from germline, CDR1 is SGHRS and CDR2 is YFSETQ. There are 16 residues in the CDR3. V shed 3 bases, J shed 0 bases, and the junction held 8 bases outside the gene matches. The CDR3: CASSSNQGQLNTEAFF. The CDR3 DNA is TGCGCCAGCAGCTCTAACCAGGGACAGCTGAACACTGAAGCTTTCTTT.

The chain is built from TRBV5-5 and TRBJ2-6, with no clear D. The germline gives CDR1 SGHKS, CDR2 YYEKEE (reference sequence). V was pared by 0 bases and J by 5 bases, with 3 bases between. CDR3 length: 13 amino acids. The CDR3 protein is CASSLGRANVLTF. DNA of the CDR3: TGTGCCAGCAGCTTGGGCAGGGCCAACGTCCTGACTTTC. The entire variable domain, with the rest obtained from reference TRBV5-5 and TRBJ2-6, is as follows: DAGVTQSPTHLIKTRGQQVTLRCSPISGHKSVSWYQQVLGQGPQFIFQYYEKEERGRGNFPDRFSARQFPNYSSELNVNALLLGDSALYLCASSLGRANVLTFGAGSRLTVL.

The rearrangement links TRBV5-1 to TRBJ2-7; the D is unclear. Germline values: CDR1 SGHRS, CDR2 YFSETQ. There are 14 residues in the CDR3. Trimming took off 4 bases at V and 7 bases at J, with 18 bases between the two ends. For the CDR3, the DNA is TGCGCCAGCAGCGCCCGGGCGGCCCTGGGAGAGCAGTACTTC. Its translation is CASSARAALGEQYF.

The table lists this clonotype with a few counts. The chain links TRBV20-1 to TRBJ1-2, with 10 bases that match TRBD1. Germline CDR1 is DFQATT and CDR2 is SNEGSKA (reference sequence). V trimming: 6 bases; J trimming: 4 bases; junction bases outside the gene matches: 8. The CDR3 length is 14 residues. This CDR3 is CSASHRTGGYGYTF. The CDR3 DNA reads TGCAGTGCATCGCACCGGACAGGGGGCTATGGCTACACCTTC.

The CDR3 region is CASLGAGPTGELFF. For the CDR3, the DNA is TGTGCCAGCCTCGGGGCAGGACCCACCGGGGAGCTGTTTTTT. The chain has TRBV27 and TRBJ2-2; D possibly uses TRBD1 or TRBD2 (5 bases each). The V end was cut by 8 bases, the J end by 4 bases, with 14 bases between. The CDR3 is made up of 14 amino acids. Germline loops: CDR1 MNHEY, CDR2 SMNVEV (reference sequence).

This clonotype was counted only a few times. This rearrangement joins TRBV12-3 or TRBV12-4 to TRBJ1-4; possibly TRBD1 for D (5 bases). CDR3 size: 14 residues. V lost 6 bases to trimming and J lost 11 bases, with 19 bases between them. The CDR3 DNA reads as TGTGCCAGCAGCCCCGGGACGCTCAGGTTGAAACTGTTTTTT. As protein: CASSPGTLRLKLFF.

The sample holds a few counts of this clonotype. This chain uses TRBV27 with TRBJ2-6; unclear D gene. CDR3 size: 17 residues. The germline CDR1 and CDR2 sequences are MNHEY and SMNVEV (reference sequence). V was pared by 2 bases and J by 0 bases, with 11 bases between. CDR3 coding DNA: TGTGCCAGCAGTTTAGAGGACCCGAGCTCTGGGGCCAACGTCCTGACTTTC. It translates to CASSLEDPSSGANVLTF.

This clonotype was seen only a few times. V usage is TRBV7-8 and J usage is TRBJ2-1, with 9 bases lining up with TRBD1. V shed 5 bases and J 8 bases; nucleotides not matched to a gene: 16. Germline assignment: CDR1 SGHVS and CDR2 FQNEAQ. CDR3 length: 17 amino acids. Here the CDR3 reads CASSPQPDRGLIDEQFF. For the CDR3, the DNA is TGTGCCAGCAGCCCGCAACCAGACAGGGGGTTGATCGATGAGCAGTTCTTC.